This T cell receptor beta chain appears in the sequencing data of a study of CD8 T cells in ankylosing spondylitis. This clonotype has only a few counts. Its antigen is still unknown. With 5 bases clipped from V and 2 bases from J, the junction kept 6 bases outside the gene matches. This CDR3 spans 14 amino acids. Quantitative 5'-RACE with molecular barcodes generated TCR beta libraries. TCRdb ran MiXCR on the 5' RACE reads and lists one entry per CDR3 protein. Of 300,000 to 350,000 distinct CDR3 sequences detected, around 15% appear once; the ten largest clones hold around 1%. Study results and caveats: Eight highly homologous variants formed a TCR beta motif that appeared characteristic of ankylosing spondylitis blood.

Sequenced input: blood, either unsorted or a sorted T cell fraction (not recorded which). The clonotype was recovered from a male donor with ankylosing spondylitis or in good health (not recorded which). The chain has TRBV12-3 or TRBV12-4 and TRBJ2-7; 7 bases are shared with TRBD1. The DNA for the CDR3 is TGTGCCAGCAGTGGGGGACAGTCAACCTACGAGCAGTACTTC. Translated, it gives CASSGGQSTYEQYF.